The TCR beta chain under discussion was sequenced for a study of identifying expanded T cells in peripheral blood. During the collection period, no donor immune events like infections were recorded. Study-wide points: Clone count variance between roughly 2-week samples rose with total template count. Over two and four weeks, about 15 and 18 clones changed, versus approximately 1.1 between replicates.

Germline lookup yields CDR1 SGHTA and CDR2 FQGNSA. The V end was cut by 6 bases, the J end by 0 bases, with 17 bases between. The CDR3 is 16 amino acids. As for this clone: What it binds is not known.

Some clones are missing from TCRdb's copy, which holds only in-frame ones; the method was immunoSEQ multiplex PCR. The sample holds 90,000 or so clones, about 90% seen once. The rearrangement joins TRBV7-2 to TRBJ1-2; D perhaps matches TRBD1 (5 bases). Source material: blood. The sequence derives from a person aged 18 to 75 in good health. CDR3 loop: CASSPTRQTSNYGYTF. DNA for the CDR3: TGTGCCAGCAGTCCTACCCGACAGACCTCTAACTATGGCTACACCTTC.